This TCR beta chain was sequenced during a study of CD8 T cells in ankylosing spondylitis. This clonotype was counted only a few times. The antigen is not known. General study points: Before this, some motif variants had been reported in reactive arthritis synovial fluid and blood. The study looked at matched synovial fluid samples from ankylosing spondylitis patients. Disease-linked clones were reported to be significantly enriched there. Seemingly characteristic of ankylosing spondylitis blood was a TCR beta motif consisting of about 8 highly homologous variants. As for the disease-linked clones, they showed a CD8+ phenotype and occurred at relatively low frequencies in peripheral blood.

Between the trimmed V and J ends, which lost 3 bases and 6 bases, there was a span of 14 bases. There are 14 residues in the CDR3. CDR1 is DFQATT, CDR2 SNEGSKA, per germline (reference sequence). By quantitative 5'-RACE with molecular barcodes, the TCR beta libraries were made. TCRdb reprocessed the 5' RACE reads with MiXCR, giving one entry per CDR3 protein. Of some 330,000 distinct CDR3 sequences detected, less than 10% appear once; the ten largest clones hold roughly 15%. The TCR sequence derives from a male donor with ankylosing spondylitis. The gene calls are TRBV20-1 and TRBJ2-2; D unclear. Sequenced material: blood, either unsorted or a sorted T cell fraction (not recorded which). The DNA of the CDR3 is TGCAGTGCTAGTGGCCCCCCAAGACCCGGGGAGCTGTTTTTT. Translation gives CSASGPPRPGELFF.